The 32 T cell receptor beta chains below all came from one sample that was sequenced in a study of beta chain features in type 1 diabetes. Study observations and caveats: TCRB CDR3s were moderately but significantly shorter in Type 1 diabetes patients in all four CD4+ subsets.

Expressed TCRB transcripts were sequenced after all isolated RNA was converted to cDNA. TCRdb keeps only in-frame clones here, not all; method: immunoSEQ multiplex PCR. The sample shows hundreds of thousands of clones, 10% to 15% of them seen only once. For these TCRs, the target antigens are not known. Sequencing was done on a sample of naive CD4+ T cells from blood. All receptors come from a man between 18 and 35 years old with type 1 diabetes.

The J gene is TRBJ2-5, the V gene TRBV6-1, with D unclear. The germline V gene encodes CDR1 MNHNS and CDR2 SASEGT. V shed 6 bases and J shed 5 bases, with 19 bases lying between them. The CDR3 totals 15 residues. The CDR3 sequence: CASSPFVPAVETQYF. The CDR3 DNA reads TGTGCCAGCAGCCCCTTCGTCCCGGCCGTGGAGACCCAGTACTTC.

This clone has only a few counts. V and J are TRBV30 and TRBJ2-7, with a weak D call TRBD1 (5 bases). CDR3 length: 18 residues. Germline CDR1 and CDR2: GTSNPN and SVGIG (reference sequence). Trimming stripped 5 bases from V and 0 bases from J, with 26 bases between. The CDR3 sequence: CAWAKGAFVKFSSYEQYF. The CDR3 region has the DNA TGTGCCTGGGCCAAAGGGGCCTTCGTGAAGTTTAGCTCCTACGAGCAGTACTTC.

This clone was picked up a small number of times. This chain links TRBV10-3 with TRBJ2-7; 8 nucleotides line up with TRBD1. This CDR3 is built from 16 residues. From germline, CDR1 is ENHRY and CDR2 SYGVKD. The ends lost 2 bases at V and 3 bases at J; junction bases unmatched: 9. The CDR3 region has the DNA TGTGCCATCAGTGAGCCCTACGGGACAGGAGTCTACGAGCAGTACTTC. Amino acids: CAISEPYGTGVYEQYF.

A word on this clone: This specimen includes other DNA sequences encoding the same CDR3. V is TRBV5-1 and J is TRBJ2-7; the match to TRBD1 covers 9 bases. The CDR3 is 14 residues long. J lost 2 bases, V lost 2 bases, and 2 bases had no gene match. CDR1 is SGHRS, CDR2 YFSETQ, per germline. CDR3 residues: CASSFGQGPYEQYF. CDR3 sequence (DNA): TGCGCCAGCAGCTTCGGACAGGGGCCCTACGAGCAGTACTTC.

This clone was observed a few times. In the same sample, other DNA sequences code for this CDR3. The rearrangement uses TRBV9 and TRBJ1-2; unclear D gene. CDR3 size: 12 residues. The V end lost 0 bases, the J end lost 5 bases, and 5 bases lay between the germline ends. CDR1 SGDLS and CDR2 YYNGEE come from the germline V gene. The CDR3 loop reads CASSVAGYGYTF. The CDR3, as DNA: TGTGCCAGCAGCGTAGCGGGATATGGCTACACCTTC. Looking up the rest from reference TRBV9 and TRBJ1-2 gives the full variable domain: DSGVTQTPKHLITATGQRVTLRCSPRSGDLSVYWYQQSLDQGLQFLIQYYNGEERAKGNILERFSAQQFPDLHSELNLSSLELGDSALYFCASSVAGYGYTFGSGTRLTVV.

V gene TRBV7-2 combines with J gene TRBJ2-1; TRBD2 agrees at 7 bases. V lost 5 bases and J lost 0; bases outside the gene matches: 7. The CDR3 covers 16 residues. Germline loops: CDR1 SGHTA, CDR2 FQGNSA. CDR3 bases: TGTGCCAGCAGCCTGGGGGGGACCGCCTCCTACAATGAGCAGTTCTTC. Amino acid sequence: CASSLGGTASYNEQFF.

This clone was seen a handful of times. This rearrangement joins TRBV2 to TRBJ2-3; maybe TRBD2 (7 bases). The CDR3 loop spans 17 amino acids. Germline-derived CDR1 and CDR2 are SNHLY and FYNNEI. The ends were cut back, 5 bases at V and 4 bases at J, with 22 bases in the middle. In nucleotides, the CDR3 is TGTGCCAGCAGTTTCTCCCCCCGGGGGGCCAGGGCAGATACGCAGTATTTT. Translation gives CASSFSPRGARADTQYF.

The chain is built from TRBV6-5 and TRBJ2-5; possibly TRBD2 for D (5 bases). V was trimmed by 6 bases and J by 0 bases, leaving 5 bases between them. Germline lookup yields CDR1 MNHEY and CDR2 SVGAGI. The CDR3 contains 12 residues. CDR3 DNA: TGTGCCAGCAGGGAGGACCAAGAGACCCAGTACTTC. Encoded protein: CASREDQETQYF.

Notes on this clone: The same CDR3 arises from other DNA sequences in this sample as well. The chain carries TRBV6-5 and TRBJ2-1; perhaps TRBD1 as D (5 bases). V was pared by 5 bases and J by 4 bases, with 6 bases between. Germline CDR1 MNHEY, CDR2 SVGAGI. The CDR3 has 12 residues. The CDR3 sequence is CASSRGYNEQFF. CDR3 nucleotides: TGTGCCAGCAGTAGGGGTTACAATGAGCAGTTCTTC.

A word on this clone: The same CDR3 also results from other DNA sequences found in this sample. This chain joins TRBV28 and TRBJ2-2, with D unresolved. V gave up 5 bases and J gave up 2 bases, with 9 bases separating them. The CDR3 runs to 14 residues. CDR1 is MDHEN and CDR2 is SYDVKM in the germline V gene. The CDR3 sequence is CASSSGPNTGELFF. The CDR3 coding sequence is TGTGCCAGCAGTAGTGGGCCCAACACCGGGGAGCTGTTTTTT.

There are a few counts of this clone. The genes are TRBV20-1 and TRBJ2-5, with TRBD2 as a possible D gene (6 bases). The CDR3 runs 10 residues. Germline CDR1 is DFQATT and CDR2 is SNEGSKA (reference sequence). The V and J ends lost 5 bases and 5 bases respectively, with 6 bases between them. In nucleotides, the CDR3 is TGCAGTGCTGGAGGGGAGACCCAGTACTTC. This gives the protein CSAGGETQYF.

This clone was seen more than once but under ten times. This chain uses TRBV7-8 with TRBJ2-5; D unresolved. V was pared by 2 bases and J by 2 bases, with 6 bases between. CDR3 size: 13 residues. Germline-derived CDR1 and CDR2 are SGHVS and FQNEAQ. CDR3 amino acids: CASSLSSQETQYF. CDR3 in DNA: TGTGCCAGCAGCTTATCCAGTCAAGAGACCCAGTACTTC.

This clone was seen only a few times. This sequence joins TRBV5-1 and TRBJ2-1; either TRBD1 or TRBD2 may fit D (5 bases each). This CDR3 contains 15 residues. Per germline, CDR1 SGHRS and CDR2 YFSETQ. V lost 0 bases to trimming and J lost 8 bases, with 15 bases between them. Written as DNA, the CDR3 is TGCGCCAGCAGCTTGGCCGGGGACGGGTCGGATGAGCAGTTCTTC. It translates to CASSLAGDGSDEQFF. Full variable domain (remainder filled in from reference TRBV5-1 and TRBJ2-1): KAGVTQTPRYLIKTRGQQVTLSCSPISGHRSVSWYQQTPGQGLQFLFEYFSETQRNKGNFPGRFSGRQFSNSRSEMNVSTLELGDSALYLCASSLAGDGSDEQFFGPGTRLTVL.

This chain joins TRBV19 and TRBJ2-5; tentative D call: TRBD1 (6 bases). Between the trimmed V and J ends, which lost 4 bases and 0 bases, there was a span of 15 bases. Per the germline V gene, CDR1 is LNHDA and CDR2 is SQIVND (reference sequence). This CDR3 has 16 amino acids. The CDR3 is CASSTGDTVYQETQYF. In DNA form, the CDR3 reads TGTGCCAGTAGTACCGGGGACACCGTGTACCAAGAGACCCAGTACTTC.

The rearrangement uses TRBV28 and TRBJ2-1; D might be TRBD1 (6 bases). The CDR3 totals 16 residues. The V gene's germline CDR1 is MDHEN and CDR2 SYDVKM. V was trimmed by 2 bases and J by 9 bases, leaving 20 bases between them. The CDR3 coding sequence is TGTGCCAGCAGTTTAGGTCTCAGGGGTTCCGGTGGTGAGCAGTTCTTC. As protein: CASSLGLRGSGGEQFF.

The chain recombines TRBV7-9 with TRBJ1-1, with D possibly being TRBD1 (5 bases). From germline, CDR1 is SEHNR and CDR2 FQNEAQ (reference sequence). The CDR3 runs to 13 residues. V shed 1 base and J shed 4 bases, with 7 bases lying between them. The CDR3: CASSLDQGTEAFF. DNA for the CDR3: TGTGCCAGCAGCTTAGATCAGGGCACTGAAGCTTTCTTT.

This chain joins TRBV7-9 and TRBJ1-3; D call uncertain. This CDR3 has 15 amino acids. Deletions cut 3 bases from V and 4 bases from J, with 13 bases between. Germline CDR1 is SEHNR and CDR2 is FQNEAQ (reference sequence). CDR3 bases: TGTGCCAGCAGCTTTCCTGAGGGCACGGGAAACACCATATATTTT. The encoded protein is CASSFPEGTGNTIYF.

The V call is TRBV10-2, the J call TRBJ2-1, with 8 bases matching TRBD2. Trimming at V came to 7 bases and at J to 2 bases, leaving 4 bases not matched to a gene. Germline CDR1 is WSHSY and CDR2 is SAAADI. The CDR3 spans 14 residues. This chain's CDR3 is CASNVLAAYNEQFF. The CDR3 DNA reads as TGCGCCAGCAACGTACTAGCGGCCTACAATGAGCAGTTCTTC.

This clone was seen more than once but under ten times. V usage is TRBV19 and J usage is TRBJ2-3; maybe TRBD2 (5 bases). This CDR3 comprises 15 residues. The V and J ends lost 7 bases and 2 bases respectively, with 16 bases between them. The germline CDR1 and CDR2 sequences are LNHDA and SQIVND (reference sequence). The CDR3: CASKNGEDYTDTQYF. CDR3 coding DNA: TGTGCCAGTAAGAACGGGGAAGACTACACAGATACGCAGTATTTT.

There are a few counts of this clone. The chain has TRBV18 and TRBJ2-7; a weak D match, TRBD2 (6 bases). Germline V gene lookup returns CDR1 KGHSH and CDR2 LQKENI. V lost 3 bases and J lost 7, with 19 bases in between. The CDR3 runs to 15 residues. CDR3 region: CASSPPGSTSGEQYF. CDR3 in DNA: TGTGCCAGCTCACCGCCGGGATCCACGAGCGGGGAGCAGTACTTC.

The chain joins TRBV2 to TRBJ2-1; D could derive from TRBD1 or TRBD2 (5 bases each). The CDR3 has 16 amino acids. V gave up 1 base and J gave up 0 bases, with 10 bases separating them. Germline assignment: CDR1 SNHLY and CDR2 FYNNEI. CDR3 sequence (DNA): TGTGCCAGCAGTGAAGAGGGGAGCGGCTCCTACAATGAGCAGTTCTTC. It translates to CASSEEGSGSYNEQFF.

The CDR3 spells CASSVEWGGSSPLHF. The CDR3 DNA reads as TGTGCCAGCAGCGTAGAGTGGGGGGGGAGTTCACCCCTCCACTTT. The V call is TRBV9, the J call TRBJ1-6; TRBD1 is a possible D gene (5 bases). CDR1 is SGDLS, CDR2 YYNGEE, per germline. The CDR3 loop spans 15 amino acids. V dropped 0 bases and J dropped 9 bases, with 13 bases sitting between them.

The chain is built from TRBV28 and TRBJ2-2, with D unresolved. CDR1 is MDHEN and CDR2 is SYDVKM in the germline V gene. The CDR3 is 12 residues long. Trimming removed 6 bases from V and 5 bases from J, with 7 bases in between. The CDR3 DNA sequence: TGTGCCAGCAGAGAGTTAACCGGGGAGCTGTTTTTT. Translating gives CASRELTGELFF.

This chain uses TRBV29-1 with TRBJ2-1; 9 nucleotides align to TRBD2. The length of the CDR3 is 13 residues. J lost 12 bases, V lost 6 bases, and 12 bases had no gene match. Per the germline V gene, CDR1 is SQVTM and CDR2 is ANQGSEA. The CDR3 is CSVAGSGGRVQFF. The DNA of the CDR3 is TGCAGCGTGGCAGGTAGCGGGGGAAGGGTGCAGTTCTTC.

This clone was counted between two and nine times. The chain links TRBV9 to TRBJ2-6; D gene unclear. V lost 2 bases to trimming and J lost 2 bases, with 5 bases between them. This CDR3 is built from 14 residues. Per the germline V gene, CDR1 is SGDLS and CDR2 is YYNGEE. CDR3 sequence: CASSVEPGANVLTF. CDR3 nucleotides: TGTGCCAGCAGCGTGGAACCTGGGGCCAACGTCCTGACTTTC.

This clone was counted only a few times. The chain combines TRBV11-2 with TRBJ2-2; no definite D call. The CDR3 covers 13 residues. V lost 0 bases and J lost 7, with 6 bases in between. Germline CDR1 is SGHAT and CDR2 is FQNNGV. This CDR3 is CASSLDPGGELFF. In DNA form, the CDR3 reads TGTGCCAGCAGCTTAGATCCGGGCGGGGAGCTGTTTTTT.

V and J are TRBV6-5 and TRBJ1-2; D remains ambiguous. Germline V gives CDR1 MNHEY, CDR2 SVGAGI. V lost 0 bases, J lost 3 bases, and 11 bases lay in between. The length of the CDR3 is 15 residues. The CDR3 region is CASSYSGPPDYGYTF. The CDR3 DNA sequence: TGTGCCAGCAGTTACTCGGGCCCGCCGGACTATGGCTACACCTTC.

The rearrangement links TRBV5-1 to TRBJ2-7, with D maybe TRBD1 (6 bases). Deletions cut 4 bases from V and 6 bases from J, with 14 bases between. Germline V gene sequence: CDR1 SGHRS, CDR2 YFSETQ. The CDR3 has 13 amino acids. In DNA form, the CDR3 reads TGCGCCAGCAGCCGAGCAAACAGGGCCGAGCAGTACTTC. Its translation is CASSRANRAEQYF. The full variable domain, rest sourced from reference TRBV5-1 and TRBJ2-7, is KAGVTQTPRYLIKTRGQQVTLSCSPISGHRSVSWYQQTPGQGLQFLFEYFSETQRNKGNFPGRFSGRQFSNSRSEMNVSTLELGDSALYLCASSRANRAEQYFGPGTRLTVT.

In this sample, this clone turned up a few times. The rearrangement links TRBV6-4 to TRBJ1-5; unclear D gene. CDR3 length equals 11 residues. Germline V gene lookup returns CDR1 MRHNA and CDR2 SNTAGT. Between the trimmed V and J ends, which lost 0 bases and 8 bases, there was a span of 2 bases. The CDR3: CASSDSEPQHF. DNA of the CDR3: TGTGCCAGCAGTGACTCGGAGCCCCAGCATTTT.

This chain connects TRBV23-1 to TRBJ1-5; 7 bases map to TRBD1. TRBV23-1 is known as an ORF, though its function is uncertain. V dropped 0 bases and J dropped 2; count of bases not matched to a gene: 28. The CDR3 totals 24 residues. CDR3 residues: CASSQSVEGRNRSRQGKGNQPQHF. The CDR3 region has the DNA TGCGCCAGCAGTCAATCAGTGGAGGGACGAAACCGGAGCCGACAGGGTAAGGGCAATCAGCCCCAGCATTTT.

This clone was seen a handful of times. The chain uses TRBV9 and TRBJ1-4, with D possibly being TRBD1 (5 bases). CDR3 length: 15 residues. In germline, CDR1 is SGDLS, CDR2 YYNGEE. The V and J ends lost 3 bases and 5 bases respectively, with 14 bases between them. CDR3 bases: TGTGCCAGCAGCGCGGGGGACGGAGCCAATGAAAAACTGTTTTTT. Translation gives CASSAGDGANEKLFF.

This chain joins TRBV7-9 and TRBJ2-7, with 8 bases identical to TRBD2. The V segment lost 4 bases and the J segment 2 bases; nucleotides outside the gene matches: 13. Germline-derived CDR1 and CDR2 are SEHNR and FQNEAQ (reference sequence). CDR3 size: 17 residues. The CDR3, as DNA: TGTGCCAGCAGCTCCCTCGAGGCCGGGACTAGAGCCTACGAGCAGTACTTC. It specifies CASSSLEAGTRAYEQYF.